The clone carrying this T cell receptor (beta chain) was counted ten times or more. Documented time point: persistent/refractory GD, antithyroid drugs over 5 years with positive TRAb. RNA isolated from PBMCs was used to make the TCR library. CDR3-region Arm-PCR and iRepertoire HTBI primers produced the TCR beta libraries. TCRdb ran MiXCR on the multiplex PCR reads and lists one entry per CDR3 protein. The repertoire has hundreds of thousands of distinct CDR3 sequences, roughly 22% of them found once; the top ten carry around 14%. These data belong to a study of regulatory T cells in long-lasting Graves disease. The CDR3 covers 13 residues. The V and J ends lost 7 bases and 0 bases respectively, with 9 bases between them. Germline V gene sequence: CDR1 MNHNS, CDR2 SASEGT.

The material was peripheral blood mononuclear cells (PBMCs), obtained when the disease was refractory, from a patient treated with antithyroid drugs. This chain connects TRBV6-1 to TRBJ1-1; D is unresolved. This sequence originates from a female donor with Graves disease. Here the CDR3 reads CASIGRMNTEAFF. The CDR3 DNA sequence: TGTGCCAGCATAGGACGGATGAACACTGAAGCTTTCTTT.